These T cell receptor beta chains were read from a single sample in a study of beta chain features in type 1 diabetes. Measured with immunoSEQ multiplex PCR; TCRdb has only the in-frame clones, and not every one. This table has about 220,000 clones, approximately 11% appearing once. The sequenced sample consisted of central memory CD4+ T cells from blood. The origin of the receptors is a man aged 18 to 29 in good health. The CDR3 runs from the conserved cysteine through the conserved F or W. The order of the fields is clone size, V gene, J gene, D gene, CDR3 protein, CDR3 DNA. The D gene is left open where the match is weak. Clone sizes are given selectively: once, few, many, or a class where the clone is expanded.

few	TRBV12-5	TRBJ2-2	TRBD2	CASAPWGGTGELFF	TGTGCTAGTGCCCCTTGGGGGGGAACCGGGGAGCTGTTTTTT
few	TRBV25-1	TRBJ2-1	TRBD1	CASSDRGLYNEQFF	TGTGCCAGCAGTGACAGGGGGTTATACAATGAGCAGTTCTTC
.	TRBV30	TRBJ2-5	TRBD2	CAWSPQLAGGPKETQYF	TGTGCCTGGAGCCCCCAACTAGCGGGAGGGCCTAAAGAGACCCAGTACTTC
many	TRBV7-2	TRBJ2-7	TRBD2	CASSLAGGPSPYEQYF	TGTGCCAGCAGCTTAGCGGGAGGGCCGAGTCCCTACGAGCAGTACTTC
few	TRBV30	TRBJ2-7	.	CAWKGTGHLYEQYF	TGTGCCTGGAAAGGGACGGGACATTTATACGAGCAGTACTTC
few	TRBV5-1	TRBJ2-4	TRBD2	CASSSQREGINIQYF	TGCGCCAGCAGCTCCCAGCGGGAGGGCATTAACATTCAGTACTTC
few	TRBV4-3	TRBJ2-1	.	CASSLTFSRSYNEQFF	TGCGCCAGCAGCCTGACTTTCTCTCGGTCCTACAATGAGCAGTTCTTC
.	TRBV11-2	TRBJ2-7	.	CASSPLRGGAYEQYF	TGTGCCAGCAGCCCCTTGAGGGGGGGAGCTTACGAGCAGTACTTC
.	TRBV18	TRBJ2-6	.	CASSPISSGANVLTF	TGTGCCAGCTCACCCATAAGCTCTGGGGCCAACGTCCTGACTTTC
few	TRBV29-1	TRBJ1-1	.	CSVDTDRQNTEAFF	TGCAGCGTTGACACGGACAGACAGAACACTGAAGCTTTCTTT
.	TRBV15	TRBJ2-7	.	CATSRVLPNGGFYEQYF	TGTGCCACCAGCAGAGTCCTCCCAAATGGGGGGTTCTACGAGCAGTACTTC
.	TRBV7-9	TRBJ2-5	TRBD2	CASSLGLAGLQETQYF	TGTGCCAGCAGCTTAGGTCTAGCGGGACTACAAGAGACCCAGTACTTC
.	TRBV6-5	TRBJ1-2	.	CASSKGGGYTF	TGTGCCAGCAGTAAGGGTGGCGGCTACACCTTC
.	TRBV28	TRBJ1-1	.	CASGEFTGNTEAFF	TGTGCCAGCGGCGAGTTCACGGGTAACACTGAAGCTTTCTTT
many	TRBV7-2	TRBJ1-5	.	CASSLGWDQPQHF	TGTGCCAGCAGCTTAGGATGGGATCAGCCCCAGCATTTT
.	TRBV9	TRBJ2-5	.	CASSPYGTPETQYF	TGTGCCAGCAGCCCGTACGGGACTCCAGAGACCCAGTACTTC
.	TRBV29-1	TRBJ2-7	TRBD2	CSVAPSAGGYEQYF	TGCAGCGTGGCCCCCTCAGCGGGAGGATACGAGCAGTACTTC
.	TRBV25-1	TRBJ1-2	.	CASSILRGDGYTF	TGTGCCAGCAGTATCCTGAGAGGGGATGGCTACACCTTC
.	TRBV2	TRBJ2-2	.	CASSVNRDPGELFF	TGTGCCAGCAGTGTTAACAGGGATCCCGGGGAGCTGTTTTTT
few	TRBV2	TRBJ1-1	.	CASMQGGTEAFF	TGTGCCAGCATGCAAGGGGGCACTGAAGCTTTCTTT
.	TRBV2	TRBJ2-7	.	CASSGLPGGDEQYF	TGTGCCAGCAGTGGGTTACCTGGAGGGGACGAGCAGTACTTC
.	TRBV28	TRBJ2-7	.	CASSLIVGGPYEQYF	TGTGCCAGCAGTTTAATTGTTGGGGGCCCCTACGAGCAGTACTTC
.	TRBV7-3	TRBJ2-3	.	CASSLLARADTQYF	TGTGCCAGCAGCTTACTTGCGCGGGCAGATACGCAGTATTTT
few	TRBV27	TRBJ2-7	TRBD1	CASSRRTGEGEQYF	TGTGCCAGCAGCCGTCGGACAGGGGAGGGCGAGCAGTACTTC
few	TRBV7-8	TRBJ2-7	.	CASSLVPGFSSYEQYF	TGTGCCAGCAGCTTAGTGCCGGGTTTTAGTTCCTACGAGCAGTACTTC
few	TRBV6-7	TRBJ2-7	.	CASRQGYEQYF	TGTGCCAGCAGGCAGGGGTACGAGCAGTACTTC
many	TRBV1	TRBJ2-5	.	CTSTPATSRETQYF	TGCACCAGCACTCCCGCAACTTCTCGAGAGACCCAGTACTTC
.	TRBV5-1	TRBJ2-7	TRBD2	CASTFLAGGVSEQYF	TGCGCCAGCACCTTCCTAGCGGGAGGGGTATCCGAGCAGTACTTC